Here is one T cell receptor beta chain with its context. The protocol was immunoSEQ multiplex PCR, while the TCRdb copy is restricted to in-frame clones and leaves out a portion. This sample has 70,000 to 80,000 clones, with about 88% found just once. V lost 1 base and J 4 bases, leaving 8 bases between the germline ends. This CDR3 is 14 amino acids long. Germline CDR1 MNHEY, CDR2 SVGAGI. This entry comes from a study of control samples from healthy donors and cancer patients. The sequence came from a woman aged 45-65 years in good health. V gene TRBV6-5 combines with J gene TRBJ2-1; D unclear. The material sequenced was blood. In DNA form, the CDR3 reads TGTGCCAGCAGTTACTACGGTCCGTACAATGAGCAGTTCTTC. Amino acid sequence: CASSYYGPYNEQFF.